Listed here are 19 T cell receptor beta chains from one sample, sequenced in a study of cytomegalovirus exposure and HLA in healthy donors. PCR was performed using 60 Vbeta and 13 Jbeta primers. The data were produced by immunoSEQ multiplex PCR, yet TCRdb's version contains in-frame clones alone and is incomplete. The repertoire holds 65,000 to 80,000 clones, about 78% seen once, with about 8.2% in the top ten. The sequencing sample was made of PBMCs. The receptor source for this set is a woman between 40 and 50 years old in good health and CMV-seropositive.

As DNA, the CDR3 is TGCGCCAGCAGTCAACAACTAGCGGGGGGGCCCGGGGAGCTGTTTTTT. It specifies CASSQQLAGGPGELFF. V usage is TRBV23-1 and J usage is TRBJ2-2, with 13 bases fitting TRBD2. TRBV23-1 is placed among ORFs of uncertain function. The CDR3 consists of 16 residues. The ends lost 2 bases at V and 6 bases at J; junction bases unmatched: 3.

This chain uses TRBV9 with TRBJ1-3; TRBD1 aligns across 7 bases. This CDR3 region has 17 residues. V dropped 4 bases and J dropped 1; count of bases not matched to a gene: 11. Germline assignment: CDR1 SGDLS and CDR2 YYNGEE. The CDR3 nucleotides are TGTGCCAGCAGCCCTCCCGGAGGGGGCAGGTCTGGAAACACCATATATTTT. It translates to CASSPPGGGRSGNTIYF.

V gene TRBV15 combines with J gene TRBJ1-5; 7 nucleotides align to TRBD1. This CDR3 has 13 residues. The germline V gene encodes CDR1 LNHNV and CDR2 YYDKDF (reference sequence). The J segment lost 4 bases and the V segment lost 8 bases, leaving 5 bases of the junction unmatched. Written as DNA, the CDR3 is TGTGCCACCGCCCGGACAGGAAATCAGCCCCAGCATTTT. It encodes CATARTGNQPQHF.

This chain uses TRBV5-1 with TRBJ2-7, with unresolved D. V was pared by 0 bases and J by 0 bases, with 10 bases between. In germline, CDR1 is SGHRS, CDR2 YFSETQ. The CDR3 runs 15 residues. CDR3 region: CASSLEPVLSYEQYF. The CDR3 DNA follows: TGCGCCAGCAGCTTGGAACCAGTCCTCTCCTACGAGCAGTACTTC.

CDR3: CASSLADYGYTF. The DNA of the CDR3 is TGTGCCAGCAGTTTGGCGGATTATGGCTACACCTTC. This sequence joins TRBV28 and TRBJ1-2; no clear D. V was shortened by 3 bases and J by 5 bases, with 7 bases between the two germline ends. The CDR3 is 12 amino acids. Germline V gene data show CDR1 as MDHEN and CDR2 as SYDVKM.

The rearrangement links TRBV6-1 to TRBJ1-5; D might be TRBD1 (6 bases). Germline assignment: CDR1 MNHNS and CDR2 SASEGT. The CDR3 has 13 amino acids. Trimming took off 8 bases at V and 0 bases at J, with 8 bases between the two ends. CDR3 region: CASQGFSNQPQHF. The CDR3 region has the DNA TGTGCCAGCCAGGGGTTTAGCAATCAGCCCCAGCATTTT.

The chain carries TRBV18 and TRBJ1-5; the D gene is possibly TRBD1 (5 bases). Trimming pared 1 base from V and 5 bases from J, leaving 9 bases between. The CDR3 is 14 residues long. The germline CDR1 and CDR2 sequences are KGHSH and LQKENI. CDR3 in DNA: TGTGCCAGCTCACCACAGGGGAGGGATCAGCCCCAGCATTTT. It translates to CASSPQGRDQPQHF.

J is TRBJ1-6 and V is TRBV5-1, with D possibly TRBD1 on 6 matching bases. Germline V lookup: CDR1 SGHRS, CDR2 YFSETQ. Trimming stripped 0 bases from V and 7 bases from J, with 14 bases between. The CDR3 consists of 16 residues. Here the CDR3 DNA reads TGCGCCAGCAGCTTGGAAGGTCAGGGGTCCAATTCACCCCTCCACTTT. Amino acid sequence: CASSLEGQGSNSPLHF.

The rearrangement joins TRBV7-6 to TRBJ1-1, with D tentatively TRBD1 (5 bases). The V gene's germline CDR1 is SGHVS and CDR2 FNYEAQ. V was pared by 5 bases and J by 1 base, with 17 bases between. This CDR3 is 16 amino acids long. The CDR3 is CASSPAFRGGNTEAFF. The CDR3 DNA reads TGTGCCAGCAGCCCAGCGTTCCGCGGGGGGAACACTGAAGCTTTCTTT.

The chain links TRBV2 to TRBJ1-6; a possible D gene is TRBD1 (6 bases). CDR1 is SNHLY, CDR2 FYNNEI, per germline. This CDR3 is 15 amino acids long. Trimming cost V 2 bases and J 13 bases, with 18 bases left between them. The CDR3 nucleotides are TGTGCCAGCAGTGAAAGAACAGGGCAGGGATCGCCCCTCCACTTT. This encodes CASSERTGQGSPLHF.

The J gene is TRBJ1-5, the V gene TRBV9, with TRBD1 matching over 8 bases. In germline, CDR1 is SGDLS, CDR2 YYNGEE. The CDR3 spans 14 residues. Unmatched junction bases numbered 3, after V lost 0 bases and J lost 7 bases. In nucleotides, the CDR3 is TGTGCCAGCAGCGTAGAAGGGACAGGCCAGCCCCAGCATTTT. Translated, it gives CASSVEGTGQPQHF.

CDR3 sequence reads: CASSYRDMNTEAFF. The CDR3 DNA sequence: TGTGCCAGCAGTTATAGGGACATGAACACTGAAGCTTTCTTT. The rearrangement uses TRBV6-5 and TRBJ1-1; weak D call: TRBD1 (6 bases). Germline CDR1 reads MNHEY; CDR2 reads SVGAGI. V was pared by 3 bases and J by 0 bases, with 8 bases between. The CDR3 sequence is 14 residues long.

This clone occurred once. This chain links TRBV7-8 with TRBJ2-5, with TRBD1 matching over 8 bases. The length of the CDR3 is 13 residues. V lost 5 bases to trimming and J lost 5 bases; unmatched junction nucleotides: 4. Germline CDR1 SGHVS, CDR2 FQNEAQ. The CDR3, as DNA: TGTGCCAGCAGCAGGACAGGGTTCGAGACCCAGTACTTC. This sequence encodes CASSRTGFETQYF.

Concerning this clone: This sample also contains other DNA sequences that code for the same CDR3. The J gene is TRBJ2-3, the V gene TRBV7-7; D not certain. Germline V gene sequence: CDR1 SSHAT, CDR2 FNYEAQ (reference sequence). This CDR3 region has 13 residues. Trimming removed 5 bases at V and 1 base at J, with 7 bases between. The CDR3 reads CASSASGTDTQYF. Here the CDR3 DNA reads TGTGCCAGCAGCGCATCAGGCACAGATACGCAGTATTTT.

The chain employs TRBV30 and TRBJ2-2; 9 nucleotides match TRBD1. Germline loops: CDR1 GTSNPN, CDR2 SVGIG (reference sequence). The ends lost 7 bases at V and 7 bases at J; junction bases unmatched: 13. CDR3 length: 15 amino acids. The CDR3 here is CASYSVGQGNGELFF. In DNA, the CDR3 is TGTGCCTCGTATAGCGTTGGACAGGGGAACGGGGAGCTGTTTTTT.

The genes are TRBV19 and TRBJ2-7; 8 nucleotides match TRBD2. Germline V gene sequence: CDR1 LNHDA, CDR2 SQIVND (reference sequence). The CDR3 runs to 16 residues. V dropped 4 bases and J dropped 6; count of bases not matched to a gene: 14. The CDR3 reads CASSKLAGTGLFEQYF. The CDR3 DNA reads TGTGCCAGTAGTAAATTAGCGGGGACGGGTCTTTTCGAGCAGTACTTC. Full variable domain (outside the CDR3, taken from reference TRBV19 and TRBJ2-7): DGGITQSPKYLFRKEGQNVTLSCEQNLNHDAMYWYRQDPGQGLRLIYYSQIVNDFQKGDIAEGYSVSREKKESFPLTVTSAQKNPTAFYLCASSKLAGTGLFEQYFGPGTRLTVT.

The chain combines TRBV7-8 with TRBJ1-1; a weak D match, TRBD1 (5 bases). The germline CDR1 and CDR2 sequences are SGHVS and FQNEAQ. There are 12 residues in the CDR3. V gave up 5 bases and J gave up 4 bases, with 8 bases separating them. CDR3 sequence: CASSPQGTEAFF. CDR3 DNA: TGTGCCAGCAGCCCGCAGGGCACTGAAGCTTTCTTT.

This clone came up a few times. The chain links TRBV18 to TRBJ1-5, with D possibly TRBD1 on 5 matching bases. CDR1 is KGHSH and CDR2 is LQKENI in the germline V gene. This CDR3 has 13 amino acids. Trimming stripped 10 bases from V and 3 bases from J, with 13 bases between. CDR3 sequence reads: CATQQVPNQPQHF. The CDR3 DNA follows: TGTGCCACCCAACAGGTTCCCAATCAGCCCCAGCATTTT.

V is TRBV28 and J is TRBJ1-5; TRBD1 aligns across 7 bases. The germline V gene has CDR1 MDHEN and CDR2 SYDVKM. Trimming at V came to 5 bases and at J to 5 bases, leaving 6 bases not matched to a gene. The CDR3 has 14 amino acids. This CDR3 reads CASSGGTAYQPQHF. CDR3 coding DNA: TGTGCCAGCAGTGGGGGGACAGCTTATCAGCCCCAGCATTTT.